The 27 T cell receptor delta chains below all came from one sample that was sequenced in a study of gamma-delta chains in newborns, infants, children. TCRdb reprocessed the reads through CATT. Seen here are 3,000 to 3,500 delta-chain clones, around 9.3% observed once, and the top ten hold about 10%. Sequenced material: blood. These receptors originate from a child who was a newborn, infant or young child, either healthy, febrile or measles-vaccinated (not recorded which).

The V gene lacks a call, and TRDJ2 is the J gene; the table's D call TRDD3 went unverified against the DNA. This CDR3 contains 15 residues. The CDR3 bases are TGTGCCTGTGCCACCCTGGGGGCCTCCTCCTCACACCTCTTCTTT. Its translation: CACATLGASSSHLFF.

This CDR3 is CALGDSSPLGWGSYTDKLIF. CDR3 nucleotides: TGTGCTCTTGGGGACTCTTCCCCGTTAGGGTGGGGATCGTACACCGATAAACTCATCTTT. This rearrangement joins TRDV1 to TRDJ1, with a tentative D call TRDD3 (6 bases). Germline lookup yields CDR1 TSWWSYY and CDR2 QGS. Trimming left V 3 bases short and J 0 bases short, with 26 bases between. The CDR3 has 20 amino acids.

This clone was seen a few times. The CDR3, as DNA: TGTGCCTGTGACACTGTATTTACGTGGGACACCCGACAGATGTTTTTC. Translating gives CACDTVFTWDTRQMFF. The chain employs TRDV2 and TRDJ3, with no clear D. There are 16 residues in the CDR3. Germline assignment: CDR1 GEAIGNYY and CDR2 EKD. V was cut by 1 base and J by 4 bases, with 10 bases left in between.

This clone rates as medium-sized. The sample carries other DNA sequences with the same CDR3. The chain recombines TRDV2 with TRDJ2; D is uncertain. The CDR3 spans 10 residues. CDR1 and CDR2 from the germline V gene are GEAIGNYY and EKD. Trimming shortened V by 1 base and J by 7 bases, and 0 bases separated the two germline ends. The CDR3 bases are TGTGCCTGTGACACAGCACAACTCTTCTTT. Residues: CACDTAQLFF.

There are a few counts of this clone. The TCRdb record carries a much larger clone's protein, which differs from this DNA's translation at residue 8; a read error is the likely cause, and the protein listed here is the DNA translation. J is TRDJ3 and V is TRDV2; 7 positions agree with TRDD3. V dropped 2 bases and J dropped 2; count of bases not matched to a gene: 5. CDR1 and CDR2 from the germline V gene are GEAIGNYY and EKD. This CDR3 has 17 residues. CDR3 sequence reads: CACDILGNTWDTRQMFF. The CDR3 DNA is TGTGCCTGTGACATACTGGGGAATACCTGGGACACCCGACAGATGTTTTTC.

As for this clone: A far larger clone is a single base away, which makes a read error likely. The chain carries TRDV2 and TRDJ3; 7 bases map to TRDD3. The CDR3 runs 15 residues. Germline V lookup: CDR1 GEAIGNYY, CDR2 EKD. The CDR3 DNA is TGTGCCTGTGACACGGGATACTGGGACACCCAACAGATGTTTTTC. This sequence encodes CACDTGYWDTQQMFF.

This clone is large by share. This CDR3 is also generated by other DNA sequences in the sample. The chain combines TRDV2 with TRDJ2; 12 bases are shared with TRDD3. The CDR3 is made up of 16 amino acids. CDR1 is GEAIGNYY and CDR2 is EKD in the germline V gene. V shed 4 bases, J shed 3 bases, and the junction held 5 bases outside the gene matches. The CDR3 region is CACDFLGDTVTAQLFF. The CDR3 DNA reads as TGTGCCTGTGATTTTCTGGGGGATACGGTGACAGCACAACTCTTCTTT.

This clone showed up just a few times. One base away lies a much larger clone, so this may be a sequencing read error. The rearrangement links TRDV2 to TRDJ3; 7 bases are a match to TRDD3. The CDR3 contains 20 residues. V was pared by 0 bases and J by 0 bases, with 10 bases of the junction left unmatched. CDR1 and CDR2 from the germline V gene are GEAIGNYY and EKD. The CDR3, as DNA: TGTGCCTGTGACACCTTGGAGGGATACCGGAGCTCCTGGGACACCCGACAGATGTTTTTC. Its protein is CACDTLEGYRSSWDTRQMFF.

Notes on this clone: One end of the junction varies from germline; a read error may be responsible. V usage is TRDV2 and J usage is TRDJ1; D ambiguous. TCRdb does not report a J gene; here it was assigned by matching the DNA to germline references. CDR1 and CDR2 from the germline V gene are GEAIGNYY and EKD. This CDR3 has 13 amino acids. The DNA for the CDR3 is TGTGCATGGGACGGGAGAAGCACCGAGAAACTCATCTTT. Translation gives CAWDGRSTEKLIF.

The sample holds a few counts of this clone. A read error may be the cause here, since a much bigger clone is one base away. This sequence joins TRDV2 and TRDJ3, with no clear D. CDR1 and CDR2 from the germline V gene are GEAIGNYY and EKD. The CDR3 loop spans 15 amino acids. The CDR3 is CACGTVTQDTRQMFF. The CDR3 nucleotides are TGTGCCTGTGGCACCGTGACCCAGGACACCCGACAGATGTTTTTC.

This clone is deemed medium-sized. V gene TRDV2 combines with J gene TRDJ3; TRDD3 matches at 11 bases. The length of the CDR3 is 20 residues. V gave up 1 base and J gave up 3 bases; unmatched junction bases: 10. Germline assignment: CDR1 GEAIGNYY and CDR2 EKD. The CDR3 is CACDTLEDWGINWDTRQMFF. In DNA, the CDR3 is TGTGCCTGTGACACTCTTGAAGACTGGGGGATAAACTGGGACACCCGACAGATGTTTTTC.

This clone was counted between two and nine times. V usage is TRDV2 and J usage is TRDJ3; 11 positions match TRDD3. The CDR3 extends over 19 amino acids. The germline V gene encodes CDR1 GEAIGNYY and CDR2 EKD. With 4 bases clipped from V and 0 bases from J, the junction kept 7 bases outside the gene matches. DNA for the CDR3: TGTGCCTGTGATAGACTGGGGGATAACAACTCCTGGGACACCCGACAGATGTTTTTC. As protein: CACDRLGDNNSWDTRQMFF.

Relative to its sample, this clone is medium-sized. Other DNA sequences from this sample encode an identical CDR3 as well. This chain connects TRDV2 to TRDJ3; 10 nucleotides match TRDD3. The CDR3 extends over 17 amino acids. V dropped 2 bases and J dropped 1; count of bases not matched to a gene: 1. CDR1 is GEAIGNYY and CDR2 is EKD in the germline V gene. In nucleotides, the CDR3 is TGTGCCTGTGACATACTGGGGGATTCCTGGGACACCCGACAGATGTTTTTC. Protein sequence: CACDILGDSWDTRQMFF.

The rearrangement uses TRDV2 and TRDJ3; TRDD3 aligns across 11 bases. The CDR3 has 19 residues. The V gene end was trimmed by 1 base and the J gene end by 0 bases; junction bases not matched to a gene: 4. Germline assignment: CDR1 GEAIGNYY and CDR2 EKD. CDR3 sequence: CACDTPGGYHSWDTRQMFF. The CDR3 bases are TGTGCCTGTGACACTCCTGGGGGATACCACTCCTGGGACACCCGACAGATGTTTTTC.

In its sample, this clone is medium-sized. The J gene is TRDJ2, the V gene TRDV2; maybe TRDD3 (5 bases). V gave up 2 bases and J gave up 0 bases, with 9 bases separating them. Germline lookup yields CDR1 GEAIGNYY and CDR2 EKD. This CDR3 spans 15 amino acids. As DNA, the CDR3 is TGTGCCTGTGACATGGTGGGGCCTTTGACAGCACAACTCTTCTTT. Residues: CACDMVGPLTAQLFF.

A remark on this clone: A far larger clone is a single base away, which makes a read error likely. The chain links TRDV2 to TRDJ2; 11 nucleotides line up with TRDD3. This CDR3 contains 15 residues. CDR1 and CDR2 (germline): GEAIGNYY, EKD. V shed 5 bases and J 3 bases; nucleotides not matched to a gene: 4. CDR3 coding DNA: TGTGCCTGTGTCATACTGGGGGATATGACAGCACAACTCTTCTTT. As protein: CACVILGDMTAQLFF.

The rearrangement links TRDV2 to TRDJ3; 10 bases line up with TRDD3. The ends lost 0 bases at V and 0 bases at J; junction bases unmatched: 7. The CDR3 length is 20 residues. CDR1 is GEAIGNYY, CDR2 EKD, per germline. Written as DNA, the CDR3 is TGTGCCTGTGACACCGGTTATCGGGGGATACGCTCCTGGGACACCCGACAGATGTTTTTC. Translated, it gives CACDTGYRGIRSWDTRQMFF.

The table lists this clone with a few counts. The chain has TRDV2 and TRDJ3, with 8 bases aligning to TRDD3. Trimming cost V 2 bases and J 0 bases; bases outside gene matches: 17. This CDR3 spans 22 amino acids. Per the germline V gene, CDR1 is GEAIGNYY and CDR2 is EKD. The DNA for the CDR3 is TGTGCCTGTGACAGGGTACTGGGGGCTAAAGAAGCTAGCTCCTGGGACACCCGACAGATGTTTTTC. Translated, it gives CACDRVLGAKEASSWDTRQMFF.

This clone was found a few times. The rearrangement uses TRDV1 and TRDJ2; 12 bases line up with TRDD3. This CDR3 has 18 amino acids. V was pared by 0 bases and J by 4 bases, with 6 bases of the junction left unmatched. Germline assignment: CDR1 TSWWSYY and CDR2 QGS. CDR3 amino acids: CALGELGWGIRETAQLFF. Written as DNA, the CDR3 is TGTGCTCTTGGGGAACTAGGCTGGGGGATACGCGAGACAGCACAACTCTTCTTT.

A word on this clone: It differs at one base from a far larger clone, so likely a read error. The J gene is given as TRDJ3, and the V gene is not called; the tabulated D call, TRDD3, remains unverified against the DNA. The length of the CDR3 is 19 residues. Here the CDR3 reads CACDNLLGEISWDTRQMFF. CDR3 nucleotide sequence: TGTGCCTGTGACAATCTACTGGGGGAGATCTCCTGGGACACCCGACAGATGTTTTTC.

This clone occurred a few times. A read error may explain this, as a much larger clone is one base away. The V call is TRDV2, the J call TRDJ3, with 9 bases matching TRDD3. CDR1 is GEAIGNYY and CDR2 is EKD in the germline V gene. V gave up 3 bases and J gave up 0 bases; unmatched junction bases: 11. There are 20 residues in the CDR3. DNA of the CDR3: TGTGCCTGTGACTCGTGCTGGGGGATTTCGGCCTCCTGGGACACCCGACAGATGTTTTTC. The encoded protein is CACDSCWGISASWDTRQMFF.

This clone has only a few counts. A far bigger clonotype differs at one base, so this is likely a read error. Other DNA sequences from this sample encode an identical CDR3 as well. The rearrangement uses TRDV2 and TRDJ3, with 7 bases matching TRDD3. This CDR3 contains 16 residues. Germline values: CDR1 GEAIGNYY, CDR2 EKD. CDR3 residues: CACDWGSSWDTRQMFF. Here the CDR3 DNA reads TGTGCCTGTGACTGGGGGAGCTCCTGGGACACCCGACAGATGTTCTTC.

This clone was picked up a small number of times. One base away lies a much larger clone, so this may be a sequencing read error. The rearrangement joins TRDV2 to TRDJ3; D not certain. V lost 0 bases and J 0 bases, leaving 14 bases between the germline ends. There are 19 residues in the CDR3. Germline assignment: CDR1 GEAIGNYY and CDR2 EKD. The CDR3 is CACDTALETSSWDTRQMFF. The DNA of the CDR3 is TGTGCCTGTGACACCGCCCTGGAGACCAGCTCCTGGGACACCCGACAGATGTTTTTC.

This clone is categorized as large. Other DNA variants within this sample encode the same CDR3. The chain links TRDV2 to TRDJ2; TRDD3 matches at 9 bases. The V segment lost 3 bases and the J segment 2 bases; nucleotides outside the gene matches: 0. In germline, CDR1 is GEAIGNYY, CDR2 EKD. The CDR3 is 14 residues long. In DNA form, the CDR3 reads TGTGCCTGTGACTGGGGGATATTGACAGCACAACTCTTCTTT. Encoded protein: CACDWGILTAQLFF.

The sample holds a few counts of this clone. This clone may be a read error of a much larger clone one base away. This sample also contains other DNA sequences that code for the same CDR3. This chain connects TRDV2 to TRDJ3, with TRDD3 identical over 13 bases. CDR3 length equals 18 residues. The germline V gene has CDR1 GEAIGNYY and CDR2 EKD. CDR3 region: CACDKLGDTSWDTRQMFF. The CDR3 region has the DNA TGTGCCTGTGACAAACTGGGGGATACGTCCTGGGACACCCGGCAGATGTTTTTC.

Sample share makes this clone medium-sized. This CDR3 is also generated by other DNA sequences in the sample. The rearrangement links TRDV2 to TRDJ3; 13 bases fit TRDD3. V gave up 3 bases and J gave up 0 bases; unmatched junction bases: 4. Germline V gene data show CDR1 as GEAIGNYY and CDR2 as EKD. This CDR3 has 19 amino acids. The CDR3 protein is CACDVLGDTDSWDTRQMFF. CDR3 DNA: TGTGCCTGTGACGTACTGGGGGATACGGACTCCTGGGACACCCGACAGATGTTTTTC.

This clone has more than one count but fewer than ten. TCRdb pairs this DNA with a much larger clone's protein that differs at residue 6, likely a read error; the protein shown was translated from the DNA. The genes are TRDV2 and TRDJ3, with 8 positions matching TRDD3. The germline V gene has CDR1 GEAIGNYY and CDR2 EKD. With 2 bases clipped from V and 2 bases from J, the junction kept 4 bases outside the gene matches. This CDR3 spans 17 amino acids. CDR3 sequence (DNA): TGTGCCTGTGACATACGGGGGGATACCTGGGACACCCGACAGATGTTTTTC. Its protein product is CACDIRGDTWDTRQMFF.